Included here is one TCR beta chain sequence, with context. The CDR3 extends over 14 amino acids. Germline CDR1 reads SGHRS; CDR2 reads YFSETQ. After removal of 4 bases from V and 6 bases from J, the junction contained 10 bases not matched to a gene. The data are from a study of blood T cell repertoires in COVID-19. In the study overall: Specimens from acute and convalescent COVID-19 originated in the United States, Italy and Spain.

Data came from immunoSEQ multiplex PCR; TCRdb stores just in-frame clones and leaves some out. The sample consists of 95,000 to 150,000 clones, under 90% of them appearing once. The source material was peripheral blood. This chain uses TRBV5-1 with TRBJ2-7; 7 nucleotides match TRBD1. The receptor's source is a man aged 60 to 69 with acute or convalescent COVID-19. This CDR3 reads CASSPIRDRAEQYF. CDR3 DNA sequence: TGCGCCAGCAGCCCAATCCGGGACAGAGCCGAGCAGTACTTC.